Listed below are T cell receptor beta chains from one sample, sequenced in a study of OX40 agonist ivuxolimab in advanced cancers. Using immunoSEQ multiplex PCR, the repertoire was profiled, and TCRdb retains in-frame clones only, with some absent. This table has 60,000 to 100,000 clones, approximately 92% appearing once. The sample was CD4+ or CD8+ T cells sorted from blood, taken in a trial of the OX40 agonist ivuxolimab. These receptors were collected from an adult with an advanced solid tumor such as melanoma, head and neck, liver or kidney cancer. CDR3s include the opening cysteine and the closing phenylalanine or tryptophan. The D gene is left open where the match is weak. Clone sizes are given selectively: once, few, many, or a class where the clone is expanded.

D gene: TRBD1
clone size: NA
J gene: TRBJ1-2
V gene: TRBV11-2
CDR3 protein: CASSGQGYYGYTF
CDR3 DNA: TGTGCCAGCAGCGGACAGGGATACTATGGCTACACCTTC

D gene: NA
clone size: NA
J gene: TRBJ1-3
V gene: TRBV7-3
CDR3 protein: CASSPPGGPGPGNTIYF
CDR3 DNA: TGTGCCAGCAGCCCGCCTGGGGGTCCCGGACCTGGAAACACCATATATTTT

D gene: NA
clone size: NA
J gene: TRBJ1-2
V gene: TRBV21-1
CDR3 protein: CASSKEQQGSQQTYGYTF
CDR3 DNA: TGTGCCAGCAGCAAAGAGCAGCAGGGCAGCCAGCAGACATATGGCTACACCTTC

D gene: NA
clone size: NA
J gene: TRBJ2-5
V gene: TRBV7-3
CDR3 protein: CASSFVAGTQETQYF
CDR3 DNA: TGTGCCAGCAGCTTTGTGGCTGGGACCCAAGAGACCCAGTACTTC

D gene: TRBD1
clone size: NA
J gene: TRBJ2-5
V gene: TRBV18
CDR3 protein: CASSPGGDRGQETQYF
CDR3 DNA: TGTGCCAGCTCACCAGGAGGGGACAGGGGACAAGAGACCCAGTACTTC

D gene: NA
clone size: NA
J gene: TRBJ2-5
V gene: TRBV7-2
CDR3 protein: CASSLRLGARETQYF
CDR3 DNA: TGTGCCAGCAGCTTGAGGTTGGGGGCGCGGGAGACCCAGTACTTC

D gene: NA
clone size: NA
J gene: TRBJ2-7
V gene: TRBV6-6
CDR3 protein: CASNPQVPGFNEQYF
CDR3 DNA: TGTGCCAGCAATCCACAGGTCCCGGGTTTCAACGAGCAGTACTTC

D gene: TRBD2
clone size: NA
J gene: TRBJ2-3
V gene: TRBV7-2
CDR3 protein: CASSLLAGDTDTQYF
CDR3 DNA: TGTGCCAGCAGCTTGCTAGCGGGGGACACAGATACGCAGTATTTT

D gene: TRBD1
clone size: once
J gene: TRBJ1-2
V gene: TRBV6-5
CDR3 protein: CASSQRQGHYGYTF
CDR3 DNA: TGTGCCAGCAGCCAGCGACAGGGTCACTATGGCTACACCTTC

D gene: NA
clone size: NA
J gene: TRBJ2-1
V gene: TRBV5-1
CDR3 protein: CASSLGVANYNEQFF
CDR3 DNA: TGCGCCAGCAGCTTGGGGGTAGCGAACTACAATGAGCAGTTCTTC

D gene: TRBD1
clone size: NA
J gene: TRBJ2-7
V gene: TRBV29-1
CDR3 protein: CSVARTGAYEQYF
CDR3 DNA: TGCAGCGTTGCCAGGACAGGGGCCTACGAGCAGTACTTC

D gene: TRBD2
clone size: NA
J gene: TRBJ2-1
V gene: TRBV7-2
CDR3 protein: CASSLMASGSSYNEQFF
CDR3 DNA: TGTGCCAGCAGCTTAATGGCTAGCGGGAGCTCCTACAATGAGCAGTTCTTC

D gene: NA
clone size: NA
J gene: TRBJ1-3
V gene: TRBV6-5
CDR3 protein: CASSYLSSGNTIYF
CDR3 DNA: TGTGCCAGCAGTTACCTTAGCTCTGGAAACACCATATATTTT

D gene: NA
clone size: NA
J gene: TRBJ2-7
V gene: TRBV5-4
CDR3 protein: CASSLAGGRAYEQYF
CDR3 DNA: TGTGCCAGCAGCTTGGCCGGGGGTAGGGCTTACGAGCAGTACTTC

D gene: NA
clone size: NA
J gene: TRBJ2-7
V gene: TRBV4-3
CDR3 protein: CASSQGRGSHYEQYF
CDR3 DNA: TGCGCCAGCAGCCAAGGTAGGGGTTCCCACTACGAGCAGTACTTC

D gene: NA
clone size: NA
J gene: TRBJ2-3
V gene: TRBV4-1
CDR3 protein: CASSQLPRLVADTQYF
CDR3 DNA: TGCGCCAGCAGCCAACTTCCCCGCCTGGTAGCAGATACGCAGTATTTT

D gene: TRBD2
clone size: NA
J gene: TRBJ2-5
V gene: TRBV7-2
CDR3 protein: CASSLVTSGETQYF
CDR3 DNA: TGTGCCAGCAGCTTAGTAACTAGCGGCGAGACCCAGTACTTC

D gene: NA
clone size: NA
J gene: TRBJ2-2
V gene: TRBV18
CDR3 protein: CASSPPEKQAYTGELFF
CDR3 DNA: TGTGCCAGCTCACCACCGGAAAAACAGGCCTACACCGGGGAGCTGTTTTTT

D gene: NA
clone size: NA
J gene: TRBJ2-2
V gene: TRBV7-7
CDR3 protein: CASSLRDTGELFF
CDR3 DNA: TGTGCTAGCAGCTTAAGGGACACCGGGGAGCTGTTTTTT

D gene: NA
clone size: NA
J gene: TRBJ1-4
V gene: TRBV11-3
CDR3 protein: CASSLDRDEKLFF
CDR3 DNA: TGTGCCAGCAGCTTAGACAGGGATGAAAAACTGTTTTTT

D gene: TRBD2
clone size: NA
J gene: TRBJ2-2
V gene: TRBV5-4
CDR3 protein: CASSFLTGGNTGELFF
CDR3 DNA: TGTGCCAGCAGCTTCCTTACGGGAGGGAACACCGGGGAGCTGTTTTTT

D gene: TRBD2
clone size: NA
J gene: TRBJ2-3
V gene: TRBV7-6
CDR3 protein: CASSPVQGLAADTQYF
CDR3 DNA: TGTGCCAGCAGCCCCGTCCAGGGACTAGCGGCAGATACGCAGTATTTT

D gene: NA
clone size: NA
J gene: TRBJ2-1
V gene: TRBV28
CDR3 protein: CASSGDWNNEQFF
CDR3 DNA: TGTGCCAGCAGTGGGGACTGGAACAATGAGCAGTTCTTC

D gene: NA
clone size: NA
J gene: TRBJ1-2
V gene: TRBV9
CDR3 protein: CASSQTSSNGYTF
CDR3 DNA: TGTGCCAGCAGCCAAACTTCCTCCAACGGCTACACCTTC

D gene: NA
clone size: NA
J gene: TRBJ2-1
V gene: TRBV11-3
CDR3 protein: CASSLGIGLAPYNEQFF
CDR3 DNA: TGTGCCAGCAGCTTAGGAATAGGGCTAGCCCCCTACAATGAGCAGTTCTTC

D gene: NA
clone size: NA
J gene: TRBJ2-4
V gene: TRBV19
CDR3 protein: CASGGRRSDWTKNIQYF
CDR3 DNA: TGTGCCAGTGGGGGACGTCGGTCGGACTGGACCAAAAACATTCAGTACTTC

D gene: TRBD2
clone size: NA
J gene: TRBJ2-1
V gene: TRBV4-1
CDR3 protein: CASSHLAGDHNEQFF
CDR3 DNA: TGCGCCAGCAGCCACTTAGCGGGAGACCACAATGAGCAGTTCTTC

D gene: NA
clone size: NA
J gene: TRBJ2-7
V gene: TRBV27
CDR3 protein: CASKRRAAYEQYF
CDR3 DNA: TGTGCCAGCAAGCGGCGGGCCGCCTACGAGCAGTACTTC

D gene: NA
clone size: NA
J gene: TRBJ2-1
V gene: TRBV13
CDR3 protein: CASSSTLRSGHNEQFF
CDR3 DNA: TGTGCCAGCAGCTCGACACTCAGGTCGGGGCACAATGAGCAGTTCTTC

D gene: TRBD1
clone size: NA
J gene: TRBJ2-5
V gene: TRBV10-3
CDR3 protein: CAISPGQGAKETQYF
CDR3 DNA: TGTGCCATCAGCCCGGGACAGGGGGCGAAGGAGACCCAGTACTTC

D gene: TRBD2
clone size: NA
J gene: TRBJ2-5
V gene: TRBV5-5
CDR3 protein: CASSLAQGLRGRAMRETQYF
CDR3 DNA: TGTGCCAGCAGCTTGGCACAGGGGTTACGCGGGAGGGCCATGCGAGAGACCCAGTACTTC

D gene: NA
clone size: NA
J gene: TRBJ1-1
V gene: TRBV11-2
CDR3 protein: CASSRGRRNTEAFF
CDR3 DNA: TGTGCCAGCAGCCGGGGACGTCGGAACACTGAAGCTTTCTTT

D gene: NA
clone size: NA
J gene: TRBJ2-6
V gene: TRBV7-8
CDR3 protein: CASSFWANVLTF
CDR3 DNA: TGTGCCAGCAGTTTCTGGGCCAACGTCCTGACTTTC

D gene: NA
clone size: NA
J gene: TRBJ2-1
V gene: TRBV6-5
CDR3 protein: CASSPSSPYNEQFF
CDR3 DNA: TGTGCCAGCAGCCCGAGCTCCCCCTACAATGAGCAGTTCTTC

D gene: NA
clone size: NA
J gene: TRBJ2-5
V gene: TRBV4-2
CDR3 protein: CASSQARAQETQYF
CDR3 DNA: TGTGCCAGCAGCCAAGCCCGGGCCCAAGAGACCCAGTACTTC

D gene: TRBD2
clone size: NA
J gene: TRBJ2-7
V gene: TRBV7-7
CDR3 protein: CASSLAGSYEQYF
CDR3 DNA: TGTGCTAGCAGCTTAGCGGGGTCCTACGAGCAGTACTTC

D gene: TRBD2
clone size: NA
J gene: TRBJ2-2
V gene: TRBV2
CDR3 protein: CASSSPTSGSTGELFF
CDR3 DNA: TGTGCCAGCAGCTCCCCGACTAGCGGGAGTACCGGGGAGCTGTTTTTT

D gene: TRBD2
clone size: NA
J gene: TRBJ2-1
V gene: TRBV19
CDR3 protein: CASSILGLAGSGADEQFF
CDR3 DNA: TGTGCCAGTAGTATACTCGGACTAGCGGGCAGCGGCGCTGATGAGCAGTTCTTC

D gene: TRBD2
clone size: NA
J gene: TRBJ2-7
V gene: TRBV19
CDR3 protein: CASSMTPQAGGREQYF
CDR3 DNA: TGTGCCAGTAGTATGACCCCCCAAGCGGGAGGGCGCGAGCAGTACTTC

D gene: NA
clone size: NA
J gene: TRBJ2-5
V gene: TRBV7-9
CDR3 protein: CASSGFETQYF
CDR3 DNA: TGTGCCAGCAGCGGTTTTGAGACCCAGTACTTC

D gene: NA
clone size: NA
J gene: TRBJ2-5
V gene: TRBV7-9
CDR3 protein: CASSLNLLAETQYF
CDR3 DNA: TGTGCCAGCAGCTTAAATTTGCTAGCGGAGACCCAGTACTTC

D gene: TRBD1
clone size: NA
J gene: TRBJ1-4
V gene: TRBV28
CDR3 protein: CASSLWDREGEKLFF
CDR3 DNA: TGTGCCAGCAGTTTATGGGACAGGGAAGGTGAAAAACTGTTTTTT

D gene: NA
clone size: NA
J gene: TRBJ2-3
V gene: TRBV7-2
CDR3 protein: CASSLPSTDTQYF
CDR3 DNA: TGTGCCAGCAGCTTACCGAGCACAGATACGCAGTATTTT

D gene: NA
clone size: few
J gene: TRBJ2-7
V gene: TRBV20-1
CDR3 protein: CSASGSYEQYF
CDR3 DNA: TGCAGTGCTAGCGGGTCGTACGAGCAGTACTTC

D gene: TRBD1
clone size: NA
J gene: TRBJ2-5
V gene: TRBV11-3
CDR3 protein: CASSLGQVFQETQYF
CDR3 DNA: TGTGCCAGCAGCTTGGGACAGGTGTTTCAAGAGACCCAGTACTTC

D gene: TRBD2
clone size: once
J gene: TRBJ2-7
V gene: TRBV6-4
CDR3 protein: CATGLEEVYEQYF
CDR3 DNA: TGTGCCACGGGACTAGAGGAGGTGTACGAGCAGTACTTC

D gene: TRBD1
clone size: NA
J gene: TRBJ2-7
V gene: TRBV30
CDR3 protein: CAWSGGTGSQSYEQYF
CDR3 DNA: TGTGCCTGGAGTGGAGGGACAGGGTCTCAATCCTACGAGCAGTACTTC

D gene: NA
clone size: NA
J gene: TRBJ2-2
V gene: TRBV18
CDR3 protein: CASSPRLGELFF
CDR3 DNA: TGTGCCAGCTCACCCAGGCTTGGGGAGCTGTTTTTT

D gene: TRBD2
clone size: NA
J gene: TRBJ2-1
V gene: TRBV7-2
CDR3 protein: CASSLVPPPAGGRNEQFF
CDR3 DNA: TGTGCCAGCAGCTTGGTCCCCCCCCCAGCGGGAGGGCGCAATGAGCAGTTCTTC

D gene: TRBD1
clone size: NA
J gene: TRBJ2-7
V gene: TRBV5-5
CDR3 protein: CASSLHGTGFDEQYF
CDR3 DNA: TGTGCCAGCAGCTTGCACGGGACAGGGTTCGACGAGCAGTACTTC